The 3 T cell receptor beta chains below come from one sample, sequenced in a study of blood T cell repertoires in COVID-19. Method: immunoSEQ multiplex PCR; TCRdb's copy keeps in-frame clones and lacks some. The sample has 130,000 to 150,000 clones, over 70% seen once. What was sequenced was peripheral blood. These receptors originate from a man aged 80 or over with acute or convalescent COVID-19.

The chain combines TRBV5-1 with TRBJ1-2; 9 bases are a match to TRBD1. Germline CDR1 is SGHRS and CDR2 is YFSETQ. The junction had 11 bases not matched to a gene; V was cut back by 7 bases and J by 7 bases. The CDR3 covers 14 residues. The CDR3 spells CASWTGAQTSGYTF. CDR3 in DNA: TGCGCCAGCTGGACAGGGGCCCAAACCTCTGGCTACACCTTC.

This chain uses TRBV3-1 (or the pseudogene TRBV3-2) with TRBJ2-3, with D perhaps TRBD1 (6 bases). CDR3 length: 15 amino acids. The V and J ends lost 1 base and 0 bases respectively, with 8 bases between them. Germline V CDR1 and CDR2: LGHDT, YNNKEL (reference sequence). The CDR3 DNA is TGTGCCAGCAGCCAAGGGACAGCTAGCACAGATACGCAGTATTTT. Protein: CASSQGTASTDTQYF.

This clone appeared a single time. J is TRBJ1-2 and V is TRBV19; D is unclear. CDR3 length: 17 amino acids. The germline V gene has CDR1 LNHDA and CDR2 SQIVND (reference sequence). The ends were cut back, 5 bases at V and 6 bases at J, with 25 bases in the middle. The CDR3 reads CASSFLVGQRSQNGYTF. CDR3 nucleotide sequence: TGTGCCAGTAGTTTTTTGGTAGGCCAACGTAGCCAGAATGGCTACACCTTC.